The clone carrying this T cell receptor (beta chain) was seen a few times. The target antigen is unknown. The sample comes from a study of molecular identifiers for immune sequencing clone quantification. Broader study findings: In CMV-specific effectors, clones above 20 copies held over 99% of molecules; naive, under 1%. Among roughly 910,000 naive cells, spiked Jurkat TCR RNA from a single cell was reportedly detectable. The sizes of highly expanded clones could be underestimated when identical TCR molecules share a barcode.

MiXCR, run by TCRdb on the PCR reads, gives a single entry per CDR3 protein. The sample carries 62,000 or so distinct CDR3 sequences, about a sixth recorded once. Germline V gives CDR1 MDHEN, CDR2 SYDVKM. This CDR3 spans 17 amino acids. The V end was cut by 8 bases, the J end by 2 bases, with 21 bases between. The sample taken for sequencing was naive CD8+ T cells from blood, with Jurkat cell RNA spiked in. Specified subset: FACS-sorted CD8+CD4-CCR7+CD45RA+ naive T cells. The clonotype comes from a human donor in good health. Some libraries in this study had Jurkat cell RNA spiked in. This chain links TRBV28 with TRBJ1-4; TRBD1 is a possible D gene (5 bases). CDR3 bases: TGTGCCAGCCGTAACACGGGGACGATTTCCACTAATGAAAAACTGTTTTTT. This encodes CASRNTGTISTNEKLFF.